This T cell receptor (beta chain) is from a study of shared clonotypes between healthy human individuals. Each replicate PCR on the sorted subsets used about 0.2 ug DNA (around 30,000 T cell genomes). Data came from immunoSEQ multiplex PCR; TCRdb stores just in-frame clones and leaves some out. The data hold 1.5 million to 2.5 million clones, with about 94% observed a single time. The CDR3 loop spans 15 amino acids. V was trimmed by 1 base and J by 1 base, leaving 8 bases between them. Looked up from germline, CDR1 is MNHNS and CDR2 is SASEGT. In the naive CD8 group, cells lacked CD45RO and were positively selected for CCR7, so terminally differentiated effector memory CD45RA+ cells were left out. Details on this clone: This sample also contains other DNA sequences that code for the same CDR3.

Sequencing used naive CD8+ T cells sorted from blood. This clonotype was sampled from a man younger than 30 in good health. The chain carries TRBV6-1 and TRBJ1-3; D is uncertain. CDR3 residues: CASSEGAGSGNTIYF. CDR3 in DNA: TGTGCCAGCAGTGAAGGGGCAGGATCTGGAAACACCATATATTTT.